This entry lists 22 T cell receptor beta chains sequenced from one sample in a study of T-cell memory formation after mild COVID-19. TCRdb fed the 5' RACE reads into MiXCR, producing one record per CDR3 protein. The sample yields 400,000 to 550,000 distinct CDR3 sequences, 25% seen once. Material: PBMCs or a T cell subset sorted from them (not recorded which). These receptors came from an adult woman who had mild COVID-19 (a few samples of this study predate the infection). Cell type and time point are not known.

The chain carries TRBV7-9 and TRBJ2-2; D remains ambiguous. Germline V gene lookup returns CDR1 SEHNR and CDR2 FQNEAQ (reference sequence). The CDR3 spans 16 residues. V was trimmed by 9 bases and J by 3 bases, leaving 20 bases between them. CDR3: CASGVRVAQDTGELFF. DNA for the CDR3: TGTGCCAGTGGGGTTCGGGTAGCCCAGGACACCGGGGAGCTGTTTTTT.

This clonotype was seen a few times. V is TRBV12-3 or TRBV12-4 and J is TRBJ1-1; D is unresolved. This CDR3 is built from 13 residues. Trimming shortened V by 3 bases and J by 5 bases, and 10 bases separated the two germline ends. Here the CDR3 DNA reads TGTGCCAGCAGTTTTAGGGCCGGGACTGAAGCTTTCTTT. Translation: CASSFRAGTEAFF.

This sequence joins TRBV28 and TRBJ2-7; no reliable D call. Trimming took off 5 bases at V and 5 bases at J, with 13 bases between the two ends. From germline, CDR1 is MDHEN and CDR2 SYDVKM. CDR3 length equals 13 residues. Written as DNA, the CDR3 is TGTGCCAGCAGTAATCCCTCCCGAGACGAGCAGTACGTC. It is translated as CASSNPSRDEQYV.

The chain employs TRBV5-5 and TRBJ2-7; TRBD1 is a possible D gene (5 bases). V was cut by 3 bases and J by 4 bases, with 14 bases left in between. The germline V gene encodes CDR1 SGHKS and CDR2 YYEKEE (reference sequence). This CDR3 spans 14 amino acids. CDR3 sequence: CASSSSADNYEQYF. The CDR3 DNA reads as TGTGCCAGCAGCTCCTCGGCGGACAATTACGAGCAGTACTTC.

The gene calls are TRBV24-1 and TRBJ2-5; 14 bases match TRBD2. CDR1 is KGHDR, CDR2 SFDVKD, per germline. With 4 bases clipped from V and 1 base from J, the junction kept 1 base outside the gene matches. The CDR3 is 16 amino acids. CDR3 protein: CATSEGLAGAQETQYF. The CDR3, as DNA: TGTGCCACCAGTGAGGGACTAGCGGGGGCCCAAGAGACCCAGTACTTC.

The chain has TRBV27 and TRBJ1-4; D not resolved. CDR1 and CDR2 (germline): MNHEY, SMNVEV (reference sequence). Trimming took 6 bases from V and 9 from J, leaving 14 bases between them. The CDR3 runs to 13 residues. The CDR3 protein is CASSADAVKKLFF. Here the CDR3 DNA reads TGTGCCAGCAGCGCCGACGCAGTTAAAAAACTGTTTTTT. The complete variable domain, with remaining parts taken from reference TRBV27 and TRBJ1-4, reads EAQVTQNPRYLITVTGKKLTVTCSQNMNHEYMSWYRQDPGLGLRQIYYSMNVEVTDKGDVPEGYKVSRKEKRNFPLILESPSPNQTSLYFCASSADAVKKLFFGSGTQLSVL.

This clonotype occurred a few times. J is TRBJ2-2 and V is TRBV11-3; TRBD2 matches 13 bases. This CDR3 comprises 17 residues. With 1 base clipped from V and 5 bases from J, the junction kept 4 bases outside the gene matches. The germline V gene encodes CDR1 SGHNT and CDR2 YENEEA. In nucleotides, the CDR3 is TGTGCCAGCAGCTTAGTCGGGACTAGCGGGAAGACCGGGGAGCTGTTTTTT. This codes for CASSLVGTSGKTGELFF.

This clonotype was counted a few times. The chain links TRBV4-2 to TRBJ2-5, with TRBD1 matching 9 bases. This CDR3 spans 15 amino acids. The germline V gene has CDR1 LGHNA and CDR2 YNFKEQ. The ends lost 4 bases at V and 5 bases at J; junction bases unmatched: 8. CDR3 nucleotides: TGTGCCAGCAGCCCCGGGGACAGGGACGGGGAGACCCAGTACTTC. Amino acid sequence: CASSPGDRDGETQYF.

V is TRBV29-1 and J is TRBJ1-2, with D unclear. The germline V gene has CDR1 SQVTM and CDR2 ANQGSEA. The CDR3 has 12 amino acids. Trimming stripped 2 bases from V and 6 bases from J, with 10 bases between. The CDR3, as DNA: TGCAGCGTTGAATCCACAGAGGATGGCTACACCTTC. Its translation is CSVESTEDGYTF.

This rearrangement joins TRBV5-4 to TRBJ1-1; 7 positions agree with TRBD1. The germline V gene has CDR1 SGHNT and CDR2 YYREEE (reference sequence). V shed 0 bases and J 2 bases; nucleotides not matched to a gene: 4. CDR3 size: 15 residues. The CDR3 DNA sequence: TGTGCCAGCAGCTTGGCTGACAGGGACAACACTGAAGCTTTCTTT. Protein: CASSLADRDNTEAFF.

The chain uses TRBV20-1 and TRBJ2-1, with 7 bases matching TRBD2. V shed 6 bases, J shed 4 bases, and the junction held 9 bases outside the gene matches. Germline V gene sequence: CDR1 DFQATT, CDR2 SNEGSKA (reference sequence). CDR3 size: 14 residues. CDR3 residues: CSAKGTTQYNEQFF. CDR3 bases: TGCAGTGCCAAGGGGACTACCCAGTACAATGAGCAGTTCTTC.

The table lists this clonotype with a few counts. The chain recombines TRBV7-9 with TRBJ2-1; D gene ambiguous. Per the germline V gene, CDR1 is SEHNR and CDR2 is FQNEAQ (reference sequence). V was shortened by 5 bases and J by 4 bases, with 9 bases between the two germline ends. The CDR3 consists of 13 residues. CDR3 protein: CASSGRLYNEQFF. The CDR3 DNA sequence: TGTGCCAGCAGCGGACGTCTTTACAATGAGCAGTTCTTC.

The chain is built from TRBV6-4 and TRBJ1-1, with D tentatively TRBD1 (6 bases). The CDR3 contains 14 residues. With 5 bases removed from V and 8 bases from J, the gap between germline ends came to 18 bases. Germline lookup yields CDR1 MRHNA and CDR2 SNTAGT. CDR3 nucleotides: TGTGCCAGCAGTACCGGGACACCGGGGGGGGAAGCTTTCTTT. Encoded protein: CASSTGTPGGEAFF.

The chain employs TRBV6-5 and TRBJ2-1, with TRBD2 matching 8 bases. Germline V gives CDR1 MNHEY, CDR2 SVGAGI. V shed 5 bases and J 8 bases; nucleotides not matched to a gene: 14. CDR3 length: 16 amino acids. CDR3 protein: CASSTGTSRGYDEQFF. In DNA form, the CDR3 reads TGTGCCAGCAGTACCGGGACTAGTCGAGGGTACGATGAGCAGTTCTTC.

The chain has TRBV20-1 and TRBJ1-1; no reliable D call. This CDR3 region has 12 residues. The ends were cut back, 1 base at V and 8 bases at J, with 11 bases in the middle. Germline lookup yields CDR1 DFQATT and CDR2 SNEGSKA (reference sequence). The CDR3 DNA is TGCAGTGCTAGAGGGCAACGCCGAGAAGCTTTCTTT. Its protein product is CSARGQRREAFF.

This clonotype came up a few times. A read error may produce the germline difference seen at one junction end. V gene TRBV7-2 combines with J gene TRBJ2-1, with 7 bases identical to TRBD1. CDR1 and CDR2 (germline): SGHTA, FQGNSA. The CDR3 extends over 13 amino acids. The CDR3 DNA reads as TGTGCCAGTAGCTCGAACAGGGGAAAAGAGCAGTTCTTC. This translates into CASSSNRGKEQFF.

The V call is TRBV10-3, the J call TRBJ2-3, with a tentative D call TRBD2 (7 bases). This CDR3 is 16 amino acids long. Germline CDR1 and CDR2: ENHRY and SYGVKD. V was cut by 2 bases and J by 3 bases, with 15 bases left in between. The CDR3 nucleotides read TGTGCCATCAGTGAGAGTCTCGGGGGGCCAACAGATACGCAGTATTTT. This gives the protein CAISESLGGPTDTQYF.

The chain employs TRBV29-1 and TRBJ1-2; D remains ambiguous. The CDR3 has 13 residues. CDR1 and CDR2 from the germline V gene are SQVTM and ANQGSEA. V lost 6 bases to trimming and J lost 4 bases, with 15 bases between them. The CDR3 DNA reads TGCAGCGTCGTACCGCCGGGTGGCTATGGCTACACCTTC. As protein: CSVVPPGGYGYTF.

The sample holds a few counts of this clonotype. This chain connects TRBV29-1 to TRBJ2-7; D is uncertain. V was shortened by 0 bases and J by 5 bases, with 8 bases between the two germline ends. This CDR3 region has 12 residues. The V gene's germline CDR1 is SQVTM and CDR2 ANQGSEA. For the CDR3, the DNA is TGCAGCGTTGAAGATAGCCCCCACGAGCAGTACTTC. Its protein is CSVEDSPHEQYF.

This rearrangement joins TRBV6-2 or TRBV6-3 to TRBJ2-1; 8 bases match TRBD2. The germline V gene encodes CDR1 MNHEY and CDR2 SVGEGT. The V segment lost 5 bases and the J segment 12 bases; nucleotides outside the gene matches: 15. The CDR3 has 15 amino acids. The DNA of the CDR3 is TGTGCCAGCAGTCGGCTCGGCTACTTAGCGGGGCGGCAGTTCTTC. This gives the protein CASSRLGYLAGRQFF.

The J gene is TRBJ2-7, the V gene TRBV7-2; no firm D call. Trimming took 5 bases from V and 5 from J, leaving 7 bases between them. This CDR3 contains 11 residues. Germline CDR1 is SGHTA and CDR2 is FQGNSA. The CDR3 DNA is TGTGCCAGCAGCATGCGGAACGAGCAGTACTTC. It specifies CASSMRNEQYF.

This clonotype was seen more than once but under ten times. CDR3 sequence (DNA): TGTGCCAGCAGCTCCATGGACAGAACCTACGAGCAGTACTTC. Residues: CASSSMDRTYEQYF. V is TRBV7-9 and J is TRBJ2-7; D is perhaps TRBD1 (6 bases). Trimming cost V 4 bases and J 2 bases, with 12 bases left between them. Germline-derived CDR1 and CDR2 are SEHNR and FQNEAQ (reference sequence). The CDR3 is 14 residues long.